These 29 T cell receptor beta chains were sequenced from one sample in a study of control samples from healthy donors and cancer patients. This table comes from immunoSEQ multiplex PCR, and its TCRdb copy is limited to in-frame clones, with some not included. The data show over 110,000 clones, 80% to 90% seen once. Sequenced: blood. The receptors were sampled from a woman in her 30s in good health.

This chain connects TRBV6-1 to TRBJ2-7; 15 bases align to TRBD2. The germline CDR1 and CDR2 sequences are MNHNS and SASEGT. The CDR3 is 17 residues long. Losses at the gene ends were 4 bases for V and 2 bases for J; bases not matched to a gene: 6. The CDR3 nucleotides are TGTGCCAGCAGTGTATCCGGACTAGCGGGAGGGGCCTACGAGCAGTACTTC. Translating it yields CASSVSGLAGGAYEQYF.

CDR3 sequence (DNA): TGTGCCAGCAGCCAGCGGGAGGGCCGGCAGTATTTT. Its translation is CASSQREGRQYF. The rearrangement joins TRBV11-3 to TRBJ2-3; 10 bases map to TRBD2. Germline assignment: CDR1 SGHNT and CDR2 YENEEA. The CDR3 extends over 12 amino acids. The V and J ends lost 5 bases and 11 bases, in that order; junction bases with no gene match: 4.

Here the CDR3 DNA reads TGTGCCAGCAGTTACACGACGGGCTATAATTCACCCCTCCACTTT. As protein: CASSYTTGYNSPLHF. The chain combines TRBV6-5 with TRBJ1-6; D is unresolved. The CDR3 is 15 residues long. From germline, CDR1 is MNHEY and CDR2 SVGAGI. V lost 2 bases and J 3 bases, leaving 8 bases between the germline ends.

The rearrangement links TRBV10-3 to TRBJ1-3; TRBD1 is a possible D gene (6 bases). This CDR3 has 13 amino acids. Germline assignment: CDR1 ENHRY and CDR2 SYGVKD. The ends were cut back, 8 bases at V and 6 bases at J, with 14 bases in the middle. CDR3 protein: CAIPGEVENTIYF. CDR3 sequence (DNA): TGTGCCATCCCAGGGGAAGTGGAAAACACCATATATTTT.

CDR3 in amino acids: CASSRPLGESSYNEQFF. The CDR3 region has the DNA TGTGCCAGCAGCCGGCCCCTCGGCGAGAGCTCCTACAATGAGCAGTTCTTC. The V call is TRBV14, the J call TRBJ2-1, with D unresolved. V lost 4 bases and J 0 bases, leaving 16 bases between the germline ends. In germline, CDR1 is SGHDN, CDR2 FVKESK. CDR3 length: 17 amino acids. The full variable domain, with the rest looked up from reference TRBV14 and TRBJ2-1, is EAGVTQFPSHSVIEKGQTVTLRCDPISGHDNLYWYRRVMGKEIKFLLHFVKESKQDESGMPNNRFLAERTGGTYSTLKVQPAELEDSGVYFCASSRPLGESSYNEQFFGPGTRLTVL.

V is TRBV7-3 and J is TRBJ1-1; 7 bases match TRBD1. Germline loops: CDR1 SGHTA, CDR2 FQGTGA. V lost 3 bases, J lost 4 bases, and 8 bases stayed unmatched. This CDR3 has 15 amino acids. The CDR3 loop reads CASSFAGGQGTEAFF. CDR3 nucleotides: TGTGCCAGCAGCTTCGCAGGGGGGCAGGGCACTGAAGCTTTCTTT.

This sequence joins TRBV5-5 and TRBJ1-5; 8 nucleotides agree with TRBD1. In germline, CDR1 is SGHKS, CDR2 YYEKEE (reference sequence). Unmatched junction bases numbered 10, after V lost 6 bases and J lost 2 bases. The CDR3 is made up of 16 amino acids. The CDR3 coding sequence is TGTGCCAGCACCCCCTGGGCGGGACAGGGCAATCAGCCCCAGCATTTT. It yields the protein CASTPWAGQGNQPQHF.

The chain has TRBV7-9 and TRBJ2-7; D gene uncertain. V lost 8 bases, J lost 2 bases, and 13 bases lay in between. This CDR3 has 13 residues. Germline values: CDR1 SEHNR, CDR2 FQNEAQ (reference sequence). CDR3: CASCSSLAYEQYF. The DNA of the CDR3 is TGTGCCAGCTGTTCGTCGCTCGCCTACGAGCAGTACTTC.

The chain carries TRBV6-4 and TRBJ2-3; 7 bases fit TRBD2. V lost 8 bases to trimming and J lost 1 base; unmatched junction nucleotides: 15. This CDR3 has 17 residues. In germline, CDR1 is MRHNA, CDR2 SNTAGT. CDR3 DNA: TGTGCCAGCCCGGGACTACTGAACTCTACCGGCACAGATACGCAGTATTTT. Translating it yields CASPGLLNSTGTDTQYF.

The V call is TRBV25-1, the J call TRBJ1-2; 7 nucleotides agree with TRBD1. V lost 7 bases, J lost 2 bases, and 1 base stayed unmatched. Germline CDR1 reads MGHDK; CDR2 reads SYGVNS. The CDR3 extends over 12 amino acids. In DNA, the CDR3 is TGTGCCAGCATGACAGGGAACTATGGCTACACCTTC. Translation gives CASMTGNYGYTF.

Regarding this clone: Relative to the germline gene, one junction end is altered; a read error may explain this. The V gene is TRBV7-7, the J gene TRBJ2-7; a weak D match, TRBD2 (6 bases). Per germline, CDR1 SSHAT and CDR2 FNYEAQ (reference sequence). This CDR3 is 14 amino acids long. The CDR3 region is CASSLTGLPDEQYF. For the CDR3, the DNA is TGTGCTAGCAGCTTAACGGGACTCCCAGACGAGCAGTACTTC. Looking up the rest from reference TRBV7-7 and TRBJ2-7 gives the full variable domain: GAGVSQSPRYKVTKRGQDVTLRCDPISSHATLYWYQQALGQGPEFLTYFNYEAQPDKSGLPSDRFSAERPEGSISTLTIQRTEQRDSAMYRCASSLTGLPDEQYFGPGTRLTVT.

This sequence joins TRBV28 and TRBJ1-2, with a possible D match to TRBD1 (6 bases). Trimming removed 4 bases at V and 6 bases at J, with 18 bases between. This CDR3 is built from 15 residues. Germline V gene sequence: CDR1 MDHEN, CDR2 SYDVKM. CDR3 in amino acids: CASSSLGGRGNGYTF. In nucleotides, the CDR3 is TGTGCCAGCAGTTCCTTGGGGGGCAGGGGAAATGGCTACACCTTC.

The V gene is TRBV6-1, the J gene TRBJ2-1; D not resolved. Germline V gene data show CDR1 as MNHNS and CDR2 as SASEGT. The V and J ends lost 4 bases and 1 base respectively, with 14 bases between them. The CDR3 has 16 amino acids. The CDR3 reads CASSVSPGFSYNEQFF. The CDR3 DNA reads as TGTGCCAGCAGTGTCTCCCCTGGTTTTTCCTACAATGAGCAGTTCTTC.

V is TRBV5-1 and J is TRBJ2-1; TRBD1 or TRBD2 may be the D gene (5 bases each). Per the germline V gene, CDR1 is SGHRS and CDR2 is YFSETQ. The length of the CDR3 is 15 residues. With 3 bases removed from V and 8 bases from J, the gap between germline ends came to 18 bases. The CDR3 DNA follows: TGCGCCAGCAGCTCGCTAACTGGGGGTCAGGATGAGCAGTTCTTC. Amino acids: CASSSLTGGQDEQFF.

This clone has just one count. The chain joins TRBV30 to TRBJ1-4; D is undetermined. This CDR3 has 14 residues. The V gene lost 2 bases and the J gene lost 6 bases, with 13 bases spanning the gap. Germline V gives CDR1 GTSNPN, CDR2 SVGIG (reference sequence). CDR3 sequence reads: CAWSSGRMDEKLFF. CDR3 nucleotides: TGTGCCTGGAGTTCTGGCCGGATGGATGAAAAACTGTTTTTT.

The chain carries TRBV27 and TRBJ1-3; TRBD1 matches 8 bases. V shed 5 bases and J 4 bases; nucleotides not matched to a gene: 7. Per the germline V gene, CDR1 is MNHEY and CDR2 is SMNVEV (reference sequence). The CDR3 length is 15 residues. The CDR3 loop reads CASSAYQGAGNTIYF. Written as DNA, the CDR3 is TGTGCCAGCAGTGCATATCAGGGGGCAGGAAACACCATATATTTT.

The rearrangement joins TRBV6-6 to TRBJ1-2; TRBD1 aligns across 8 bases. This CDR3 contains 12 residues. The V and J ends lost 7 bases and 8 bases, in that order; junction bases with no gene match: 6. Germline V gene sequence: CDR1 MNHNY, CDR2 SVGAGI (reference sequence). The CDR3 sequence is CASTAGTGGYTF. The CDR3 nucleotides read TGTGCCAGCACCGCCGGGACAGGCGGCTACACCTTC.

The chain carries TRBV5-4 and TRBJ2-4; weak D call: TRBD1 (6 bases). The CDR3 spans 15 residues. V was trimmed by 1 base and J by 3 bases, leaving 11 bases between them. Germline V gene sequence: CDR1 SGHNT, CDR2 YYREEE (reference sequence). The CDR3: CASSLTGSGKNIQYF. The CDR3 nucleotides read TGTGCCAGCAGCTTGACAGGGAGTGGCAAAAACATTCAGTACTTC.

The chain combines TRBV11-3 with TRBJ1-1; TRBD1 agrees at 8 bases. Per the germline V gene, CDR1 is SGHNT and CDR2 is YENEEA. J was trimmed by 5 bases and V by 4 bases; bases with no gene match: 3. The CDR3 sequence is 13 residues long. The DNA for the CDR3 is TGTGCCAGCAGCTGGACAGGGACGACTGAAGCTTTCTTT. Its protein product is CASSWTGTTEAFF.

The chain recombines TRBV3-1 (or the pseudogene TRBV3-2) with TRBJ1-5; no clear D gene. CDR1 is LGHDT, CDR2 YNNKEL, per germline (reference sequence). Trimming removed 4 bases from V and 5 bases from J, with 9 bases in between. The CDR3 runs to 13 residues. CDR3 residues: CASSLRPHQPQHF. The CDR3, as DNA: TGTGCCAGCAGCCTGCGACCCCATCAGCCCCAGCATTTT.

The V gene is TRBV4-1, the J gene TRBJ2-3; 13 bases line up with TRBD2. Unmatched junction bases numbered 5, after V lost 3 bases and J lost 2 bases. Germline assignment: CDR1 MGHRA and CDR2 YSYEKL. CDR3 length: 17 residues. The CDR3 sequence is CASSQELAGGPTDTQYF. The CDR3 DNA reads TGCGCCAGCAGCCAGGAACTAGCGGGAGGGCCCACAGATACGCAGTATTTT.

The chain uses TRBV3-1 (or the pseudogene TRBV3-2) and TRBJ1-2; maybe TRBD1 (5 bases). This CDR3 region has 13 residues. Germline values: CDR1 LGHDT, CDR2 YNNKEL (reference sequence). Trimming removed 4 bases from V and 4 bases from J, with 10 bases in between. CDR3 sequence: CASSLDRFYGYTF. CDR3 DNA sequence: TGTGCCAGCAGCCTAGACAGATTCTATGGCTACACCTTC.

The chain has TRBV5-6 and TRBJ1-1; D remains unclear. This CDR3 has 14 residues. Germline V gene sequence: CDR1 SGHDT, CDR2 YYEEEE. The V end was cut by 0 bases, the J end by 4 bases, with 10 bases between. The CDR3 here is CASSLVLGSTEAFF. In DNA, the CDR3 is TGTGCCAGCAGCTTGGTTCTAGGGAGCACTGAAGCTTTCTTT.

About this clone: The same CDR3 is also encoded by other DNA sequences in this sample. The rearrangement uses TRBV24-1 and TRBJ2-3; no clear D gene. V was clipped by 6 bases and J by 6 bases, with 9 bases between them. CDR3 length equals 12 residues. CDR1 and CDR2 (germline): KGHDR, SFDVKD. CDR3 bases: TGTGCCACCAGTCCGGGTCCCGATACGCAGTATTTT. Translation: CATSPGPDTQYF.

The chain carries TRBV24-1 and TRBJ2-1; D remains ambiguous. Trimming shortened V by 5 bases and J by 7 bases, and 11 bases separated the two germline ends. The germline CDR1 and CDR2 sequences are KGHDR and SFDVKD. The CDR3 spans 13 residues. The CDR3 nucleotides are TGTGCCACCAGTGCTCTGGGTAAGAATGAGCAGTTCTTC. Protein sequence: CATSALGKNEQFF.

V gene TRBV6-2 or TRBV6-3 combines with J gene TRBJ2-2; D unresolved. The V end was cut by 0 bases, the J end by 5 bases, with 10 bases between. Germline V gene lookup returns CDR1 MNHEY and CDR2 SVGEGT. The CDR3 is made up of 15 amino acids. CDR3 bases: TGTGCCAGCAGTTACTCTGGGTTTGATACCGGGGAGCTGTTTTTT. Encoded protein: CASSYSGFDTGELFF.

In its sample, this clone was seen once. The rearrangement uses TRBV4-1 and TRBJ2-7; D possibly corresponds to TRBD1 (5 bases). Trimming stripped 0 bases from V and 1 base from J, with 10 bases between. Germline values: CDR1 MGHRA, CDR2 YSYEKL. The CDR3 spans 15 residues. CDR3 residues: CASSQDFPGSYEQYF. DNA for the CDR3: TGCGCCAGCAGCCAAGATTTCCCAGGGTCCTACGAGCAGTACTTC.

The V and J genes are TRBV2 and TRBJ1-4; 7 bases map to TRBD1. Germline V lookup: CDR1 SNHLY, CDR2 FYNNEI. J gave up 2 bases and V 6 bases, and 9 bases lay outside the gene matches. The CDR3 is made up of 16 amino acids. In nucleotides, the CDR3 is TGTGCCAGCAGGTCTCGACAGGGAGCTACTAATGAAAAACTGTTTTTT. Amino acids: CASRSRQGATNEKLFF. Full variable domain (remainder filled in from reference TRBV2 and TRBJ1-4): EPEVTQTPSHQVTQMGQEVILRCVPISNHLYFYWYRQILGQKVEFLVSFYNNEISEKSEIFDDQFSVERPDGSNFTLKIRSTKLEDSAMYFCASRSRQGATNEKLFFGSGTQLSVL.

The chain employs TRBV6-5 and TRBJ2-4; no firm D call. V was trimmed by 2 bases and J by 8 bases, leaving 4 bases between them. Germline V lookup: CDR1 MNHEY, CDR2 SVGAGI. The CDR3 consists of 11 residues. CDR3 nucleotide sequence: TGTGCCAGCAGTTACCTAGACATTCAGTACTTC. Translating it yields CASSYLDIQYF.